These 28 T cell receptor beta chains originate from one sample sequenced in a study of beta chain features in type 1 diabetes. Findings and limits, study-wide: TCRB CDR3s from Type 1 diabetes patients were moderately but significantly shorter in all four CD4+ subsets.

As every portion of the isolated RNA was reverse transcribed, the sequencing read expressed TCRB transcripts. Clones were read by immunoSEQ multiplex PCR, and TCRdb kept only the in-frame ones, dropping some. The sample records hundreds of thousands of clones, around 15% being singletons. Their specific antigens are unknown. The source material was naive CD4+ T cells from blood. The receptors derive from a man younger than 30 with type 1 diabetes.

The chain joins TRBV30 to TRBJ2-7, with TRBD1 matching over 9 bases. The V and J ends lost 1 base and 2 bases, in that order; junction bases with no gene match: 6. The CDR3 covers 15 residues. Per germline, CDR1 GTSNPN and CDR2 SVGIG (reference sequence). CDR3 protein: CAWSGPGTGPYEQYF. DNA for the CDR3: TGTGCCTGGAGTGGACCCGGGACAGGGCCCTACGAGCAGTACTTC.

The chain couples TRBV7-2 to TRBJ1-2, with D possibly being TRBD1 (5 bases). Germline values: CDR1 SGHTA, CDR2 FQGNSA. The CDR3 sequence is 13 residues long. The germline V and J ends were trimmed by 5 bases and 7 bases, with 14 bases remaining between them. CDR3 in amino acids: CASSAQGPIGYTF. In DNA form, the CDR3 reads TGTGCCAGCAGCGCCCAGGGACCCATTGGCTACACCTTC.

The chain recombines TRBV6-6 with TRBJ2-3; no clear D gene. Germline loops: CDR1 MNHNY, CDR2 SVGAGI (reference sequence). The CDR3 is made up of 14 amino acids. The V and J ends lost 10 bases and 5 bases respectively, with 19 bases between them. The DNA of the CDR3 is TGTGCCACCCGGCACGGCCCTGAGAAAGATACGCAGTATTTT. It yields the protein CATRHGPEKDTQYF.

This clone was seen a handful of times. CDR3 sequence (DNA): TGTGCCAGCAGTTTTTTGGACAGGGTCTTCACCACAGATACGCAGTATTTT. It codes for CASSFLDRVFTTDTQYF. The chain is built from TRBV28 and TRBJ2-3; 8 bases match TRBD1. The CDR3 is 17 amino acids. Trimming cost V 3 bases and J 2 bases; bases outside gene matches: 10. The germline V gene encodes CDR1 MDHEN and CDR2 SYDVKM. Looking up the rest from reference TRBV28 and TRBJ2-3 gives the full variable domain: DVKVTQSSRYLVKRTGEKVFLECVQDMDHENMFWYRQDPGLGLRLIYFSYDVKMKEKGDIPEGYSVSREKKERFSLILESASTNQTSMYLCASSFLDRVFTTDTQYFGPGTRLTVL.

This clone was counted between two and nine times. V gene TRBV6-5 combines with J gene TRBJ1-2; D gene ambiguous. The CDR3 extends over 13 amino acids. V gave up 5 bases and J gave up 6 bases, with 13 bases separating them. The germline V gene has CDR1 MNHEY and CDR2 SVGAGI. In DNA form, the CDR3 reads TGTGCCAGCAGTATCCTTTACGGCAATGGCTACACCTTC. This sequence encodes CASSILYGNGYTF.

This clone was found a few times. The sample has other DNA sequences that encode this CDR3 too. This chain joins TRBV29-1 and TRBJ2-3; the match to TRBD1 covers 7 bases. V lost 3 bases and J lost 0; bases outside the gene matches: 0. The CDR3 has 13 residues. Germline V gene lookup returns CDR1 SQVTM and CDR2 ANQGSEA. The CDR3 DNA reads as TGCAGCGTTGACAGGGGGAGCACAGATACGCAGTATTTT. Its translation is CSVDRGSTDTQYF.

V and J are TRBV25-1 and TRBJ1-1; possible D gene TRBD1, 6 bases. The germline V gene has CDR1 MGHDK and CDR2 SYGVNS. Trimming removed 5 bases at V and 1 base at J, with 17 bases between. The CDR3 loop spans 16 amino acids. The CDR3 is CASSLSGAWGNTEAFF. The CDR3 coding sequence is TGTGCCAGCAGTCTTTCAGGGGCATGGGGGAACACTGAAGCTTTCTTT.

This clone has more than one count but fewer than ten. The rearrangement uses TRBV27 and TRBJ2-1; 10 bases align to TRBD2. With V trimmed by 5 bases and J by 0 bases, 10 bases remained unmatched. CDR1 is MNHEY and CDR2 is SMNVEV in the germline V gene (reference sequence). This CDR3 is built from 18 residues. The CDR3 protein is CASSRPSGGRSSYNEQFF. The CDR3 DNA follows: TGTGCCAGCAGTCGACCTAGCGGGGGCCGAAGCTCCTACAATGAGCAGTTCTTC.

This clone was seen more than once but under ten times. The chain combines TRBV28 with TRBJ1-5; D gene unclear. V lost 3 bases and J 4 bases, leaving 16 bases between the germline ends. Looked up from germline, CDR1 is MDHEN and CDR2 is SYDVKM. The CDR3 has 16 amino acids. The chain's CDR3 is CASSFWSVRENQPQHF. Written as DNA, the CDR3 is TGTGCCAGCAGTTTCTGGTCTGTGAGGGAAAATCAGCCCCAGCATTTT.

The chain links TRBV5-1 to TRBJ1-1; unclear D gene. This CDR3 has 14 residues. Trimming took 0 bases from V and 1 from J, leaving 7 bases between them. Germline V gene sequence: CDR1 SGHRS, CDR2 YFSETQ. The CDR3 protein is CASSLGPPNTEAFF. In nucleotides, the CDR3 is TGCGCCAGCAGCTTGGGACCGCCGAACACTGAAGCTTTCTTT.

Note on this clone: The same CDR3 is also encoded by other DNA sequences in this sample. This chain uses TRBV29-1 with TRBJ2-3; no definite D call. V lost 1 base to trimming and J lost 1 base, with 3 bases between them. CDR3 length equals 12 residues. CDR1 and CDR2 from the germline V gene are SQVTM and ANQGSEA. CDR3 in amino acids: CSVEGGTDTQYF. The CDR3 nucleotides are TGCAGCGTTGAAGGGGGCACAGATACGCAGTATTTT.

The rearrangement joins TRBV5-1 to TRBJ2-3; 11 bases are a match to TRBD2. After removal of 4 bases from V and 0 bases from J, the junction contained 7 bases not matched to a gene. Germline V gives CDR1 SGHRS, CDR2 YFSETQ. The CDR3 has 17 residues. CDR3 in amino acids: CASSPPTSGISTDTQYF. The CDR3 bases are TGCGCCAGCAGCCCGCCGACTAGCGGGATTAGCACAGATACGCAGTATTTT.

This chain connects TRBV5-6 to TRBJ1-1, with a possible D match to TRBD1 (6 bases). Germline values: CDR1 SGHDT, CDR2 YYEEEE. V lost 0 bases and J 0 bases, leaving 9 bases between the germline ends. The CDR3 totals 15 residues. This CDR3 is CASSLDPGVNTEAFF. Written as DNA, the CDR3 is TGTGCCAGCAGCTTGGATCCAGGGGTGAACACTGAAGCTTTCTTT.

This clone was seen more than once but under ten times. The rearrangement links TRBV5-7 to TRBJ2-1; no clear D. TRBV5-7 is an open reading frame, and its role is uncertain. This CDR3 region has 9 residues. Trimming took 4 bases from V and 8 from J, leaving 1 base between them. CDR3: CASSDEQFF. The CDR3 region has the DNA TGTGCCAGCAGCGATGAGCAGTTCTTC.

The rearrangement links TRBV9 to TRBJ2-3; 11 bases match TRBD1. The CDR3 runs to 16 residues. J was trimmed by 4 bases and V by 2 bases; bases with no gene match: 6. The germline V gene encodes CDR1 SGDLS and CDR2 YYNGEE. CDR3 protein: CASSVGQGVVADTQYF. The CDR3 nucleotides read TGTGCCAGCAGCGTGGGACAGGGGGTGGTGGCAGATACGCAGTATTTT.

The chain combines TRBV7-2 with TRBJ2-7; no clear D gene. Germline V gives CDR1 SGHTA, CDR2 FQGNSA. Trimming shortened V by 6 bases and J by 3 bases, and 18 bases separated the two germline ends. The CDR3 is 15 amino acids. The CDR3 reads CASRLWSQIDYEQYF. CDR3 nucleotides: TGTGCCAGCAGACTATGGTCACAGATCGACTACGAGCAGTACTTC.

DNA for the CDR3: TGTGCCTGGAGTCAGACAGGGCTAGGTCAGCCCCAGCATTTT. Protein sequence: CAWSQTGLGQPQHF. V gene TRBV30 combines with J gene TRBJ1-5; 7 nucleotides align to TRBD1. V dropped 2 bases and J dropped 6; count of bases not matched to a gene: 7. The CDR3 consists of 14 residues. In germline, CDR1 is GTSNPN, CDR2 SVGIG (reference sequence).

This chain links TRBV28 with TRBJ2-7; 14 bases are shared with TRBD2. Germline trimming cut 4 bases from V and 6 bases from J; bases unmatched to any gene: 5. Germline V gene data show CDR1 as MDHEN and CDR2 as SYDVKM. The CDR3 is 15 amino acids. DNA of the CDR3: TGTGCCAGCAGTTCGGGACTAGCGGGAGAGGGCGAGCAGTACTTC. It translates to CASSSGLAGEGEQYF.

The chain employs TRBV5-1 and TRBJ1-2; D may be TRBD1 (5 bases). V was clipped by 4 bases and J by 6 bases, with 25 bases between them. Looked up from germline, CDR1 is SGHRS and CDR2 is YFSETQ. The CDR3 spans 17 residues. DNA of the CDR3: TGCGCCAGCAGCCCCGGGACCGCTGTCTCCCCCCTGGATGGCTACACCTTC. Translating it yields CASSPGTAVSPLDGYTF. Full variable domain (rest looked up from reference TRBV5-1 and TRBJ1-2): KAGVTQTPRYLIKTRGQQVTLSCSPISGHRSVSWYQQTPGQGLQFLFEYFSETQRNKGNFPGRFSGRQFSNSRSEMNVSTLELGDSALYLCASSPGTAVSPLDGYTFGSGTRLTVV.

J is TRBJ1-1 and V is TRBV4-1; 8 bases align to TRBD1. There are 15 residues in the CDR3. Germline V gene lookup returns CDR1 MGHRA and CDR2 YSYEKL. V lost 2 bases and J lost 10; bases outside the gene matches: 12. The chain's CDR3 is CASSQIGQGPSRAFF. Written as DNA, the CDR3 is TGCGCCAGCAGCCAAATAGGACAGGGCCCCTCCAGAGCTTTCTTT.

The J gene is TRBJ2-2, the V gene TRBV4-3; TRBD2 matches at 15 bases. Germline V gene data show CDR1 as LGHNA and CDR2 as YSLEER. Germline trimming cut 2 bases from V and 3 bases from J; bases unmatched to any gene: 7. The CDR3 runs to 19 residues. In DNA, the CDR3 is TGCGCCAGCAGCCAACCCGGGACTAGCGGGGGGATACACACCGGGGAGCTGTTTTTT. Its protein is CASSQPGTSGGIHTGELFF.

This sequence joins TRBV5-6 and TRBJ1-3; D gene ambiguous. Germline CDR1 reads SGHDT; CDR2 reads YYEEEE. V was clipped by 4 bases and J by 3 bases, with 11 bases between them. This CDR3 has 14 residues. The DNA for the CDR3 is TGTGCCAGCAGCCGTCTTTGGAGTGGAAACACCATATATTTT. Translation gives CASSRLWSGNTIYF.

The chain recombines TRBV14 with TRBJ2-1, with TRBD2 matching 10 bases. This CDR3 contains 16 residues. Trimming removed 4 bases from V and 4 bases from J; junction bases left unmatched: 7. Germline lookup yields CDR1 SGHDN and CDR2 FVKESK. The DNA of the CDR3 is TGTGCCAGCAGCCCCCTTAGCGGGGGGATATACAATGAGCAGTTCTTC. Its translation is CASSPLSGGIYNEQFF.

A few counts support this clone. This chain links TRBV14 with TRBJ2-7; D uncertain. CDR3 size: 16 residues. Trimming shortened V by 5 bases and J by 5 bases, and 22 bases separated the two germline ends. CDR1 SGHDN and CDR2 FVKESK come from the germline V gene. The CDR3, as DNA: TGTGCCAGCAGCGCCCCTCGTTCCAAGGGCCGGAACGAGCAGTACTTC. Residues: CASSAPRSKGRNEQYF.

This clone was counted only a few times. The V and J genes are TRBV15 and TRBJ2-1, with 8 bases identical to TRBD1. After removal of 1 base from V and 1 base from J, the junction contained 6 bases not matched to a gene. In germline, CDR1 is LNHNV, CDR2 YYDKDF (reference sequence). The CDR3 consists of 17 residues. The CDR3 sequence: CATSRGHRGTSYNEQFF. Here the CDR3 DNA reads TGTGCCACCAGCAGAGGCCACAGGGGGACTTCCTACAATGAGCAGTTCTTC.

The rearrangement uses TRBV4-3 and TRBJ2-7; the D gene is possibly TRBD1 (5 bases). This CDR3 region has 13 residues. Germline lookup yields CDR1 LGHNA and CDR2 YSLEER. V was clipped by 4 bases and J by 2 bases, with 9 bases between them. Here the CDR3 reads CASSPDRAYEQYF. DNA of the CDR3: TGCGCCAGCAGCCCCGACAGAGCCTACGAGCAGTACTTC.

The rearrangement joins TRBV5-1 to TRBJ2-1; TRBD2 matches 8 bases. CDR1 is SGHRS and CDR2 is YFSETQ in the germline V gene. V gave up 0 bases and J gave up 7 bases; unmatched junction bases: 3. The CDR3 sequence is 14 residues long. CDR3 sequence (DNA): TGCGCCAGCAGCTTGGGACTAGCGTGGAATGAGCAGTTCTTC. This codes for CASSLGLAWNEQFF.

This clone occurred a few times. This chain links TRBV18 with TRBJ2-2; the match to TRBD1 covers 10 bases. V lost 8 bases to trimming and J lost 2 bases; unmatched junction nucleotides: 5. Germline CDR1 KGHSH, CDR2 LQKENI. This CDR3 comprises 15 residues. The CDR3 DNA sequence: TGTGCCAGCACATGGACAGGGGGAAACACCGGGGAGCTGTTTTTT. Translated, it gives CASTWTGGNTGELFF.